The clone carrying this T cell receptor (beta chain) is a singleton in its sample. This record belongs to a study of cytomegalovirus exposure and HLA in healthy donors. Use of 60 Vbeta and 13 Jbeta primers characterized the PCR. TCRdb keeps only in-frame clones here, not all; method: immunoSEQ multiplex PCR. The sample yields tens of thousands of clones, roughly 84% seen once. The CDR3 consists of 15 residues. CDR1 is SGDLS and CDR2 is YYNGEE in the germline V gene. Unmatched junction bases numbered 9, after V lost 4 bases and J lost 5 bases. Sequences were obtained from PBMCs. This clonotype originated in a man younger than 45 in good health and CMV-seronegative. The V and J genes are TRBV9 and TRBJ1-1; 9 bases are shared with TRBD1. CDR3 coding DNA: TGTGCCAGCAGCCTTGTGGGACAGGGCATAACTGAAGCTTTCTTT. This translates into CASSLVGQGITEAFF.